A selection of T cell receptor beta chains follows, all from one sample in a study of regulatory T cells in long-lasting Graves disease. MiXCR was run by TCRdb on the multiplex PCR reads, yielding one entry per CDR3 protein. Among roughly 450,000 distinct CDR3 sequences listed, about 20% were seen once. Sample: peripheral blood mononuclear cells (PBMCs), taken when the disease was refractory, from a patient treated with antithyroid drugs. Receptors were obtained from a female donor with Graves disease. CDR3s include the opening cysteine and the closing phenylalanine or tryptophan. A D gene is named only where the DNA matches it firmly. Clone size is given for some rows only: seen once, a few or many times, or a class if the clone is expanded.

many	TRBV5-1	NA	TRBJ1-4	TGCGCCAGCAGCTTCTCGGGTCTTCCGCTTGAGGAAAAACTGTTTTTT	CASSFSGLPLEEKLFF
many	TRBV28	NA	TRBJ2-7	TGTGCCAGCAGAGGCAGGATCCACGAGCAGTACTTC	CASRGRIHEQYF
NA	TRBV7-9	NA	TRBJ2-6	TGTGCCAGCAGCTTAAATAAGGCTGGGGCCAACGTCCTGACTTTC	CASSLNKAGANVLTF
many	TRBV10-3	NA	TRBJ1-1	TGTGCCATCAGTGAGTACCCCACGGTTGAAGCTTTCTTT	CAISEYPTVEAFF
NA	TRBV5-6	NA	TRBJ2-2	TGTGCCAGCAGTTCAAATCTCATGGGCACCGGGGAGCTGTTTTTT	CASSSNLMGTGELFF
NA	TRBV4-1	NA	TRBJ2-1	TGCGCCAGCAGCCCCGAGGGGGGAGGTGTTAATGAGCAGTTCTTC	CASSPEGGGVNEQFF
many	TRBV28	NA	TRBJ1-2	TGTGCCAGCAGTTTGGCCCTCGGGGGGGCGTTTGGCTACACCTTC	CASSLALGGAFGYTF
many	TRBV5-1	NA	TRBJ2-5	TGTGCCAGCAGCTTACCGGGAGTCGAGACCCAGTACTTC	CASSLPGVETQYF
many	TRBV6-1	NA	TRBJ2-6	TGTGCCAGCAGGCAACTATCTGGGGCCAACGTCCTGACTTTC	CASRQLSGANVLTF
NA	TRBV30	TRBD1	TRBJ1-1	TGTGCCTGGAGTGCTGACAGGGGGAACACTGAAGCTTTCTTT	CAWSADRGNTEAFF
NA	TRBV27	TRBD1	TRBJ1-2	TGTGCCAGCAGTCCCTACGGGACAGGGATATTAGAGAACGGCTACACCTTC	CASSPYGTGILENGYTF
many	TRBV27	NA	TRBJ2-7	TGTGCCAGCAGCCCGATCACCGGAGGGGAGAGATACGAGCAGTACTTC	CASSPITGGERYEQYF
many	TRBV6-1	NA	TRBJ2-4	TGTGCCAGCAGTGACCCTGTAGGGGCCTACGATGACATTCAGTACTTC	CASSDPVGAYDDIQYF
many	TRBV6-5	NA	TRBJ2-7	TGTGCCAGCAGTTACGAGGCAGCTAGATACGAGCAGTACTTC	CASSYEAARYEQYF
many	TRBV28	TRBD1	TRBJ1-2	TGTGCCAGCAGTTTCGGGACAGGGAGTTTCGGCTATGGCTACACCTTC	CASSFGTGSFGYGYTF
many	TRBV7-2	NA	TRBJ2-7	TGTGCCAGCAGCTTTTCGGTCCAGGCCGGGTACGAGCAGTACTTC	CASSFSVQAGYEQYF
few	TRBV6-5	TRBD2	TRBJ2-7	TGTGCCAGCAGTTACTCGATAATCAAGGCGGGAGGCCCAAGGTCACTAGCGGCCGAGCAGTACTTC	CASSYSIIKAGGPRSLAAEQYF
NA	TRBV6-1	TRBD1	TRBJ1-1	TGTGCCAGCAGTGAATTGGGAGACAGGGGTGCTGAAGCTTTCTTT	CASSELGDRGAEAFF
many	TRBV2	NA	TRBJ2-7	TGTGCCAGCAGTGAGACAGCCGCCTACGAGCAGTACTTC	CASSETAAYEQYF
NA	TRBV30	NA	TRBJ2-7	TGTGCCTGGAGTCCTCTGATGTTTGGGGTCTCCTACGAGCAGTACTTC	CAWSPLMFGVSYEQYF
many	TRBV2	TRBD1	TRBJ2-7	TGTGCCAGCAGTGAAGGCAGGGGGCTATACGAGCAGTACTTC	CASSEGRGLYEQYF
NA	TRBV9	NA	TRBJ1-2	TGTGCCAGCAGCGTAGAAGCTGTTAACTATGGCTACACCTTC	CASSVEAVNYGYTF
many	TRBV3-1	TRBD1	TRBJ2-7	TGTGCCAGCAGCCAAGCACAGGGGGCGTATAAAGAGCAGTACTTC	CASSQAQGAYKEQYF
NA	TRBV19	TRBD2	TRBJ2-4	TGTGCCAGTAGTATAGATCGGGGGGGTCGCAACATTCAGTACTTC	CASSIDRGGRNIQYF
few	TRBV29-1	NA	TRBJ1-2	TGCAGCGTTGGGTCCGTTTATGGCTACACCTTC	CSVGSVYGYTF
many	TRBV27	NA	TRBJ1-5	TGTGCCAGCGCACCGAGGGGCAATCAGCCCCAGCATTTT	CASAPRGNQPQHF
NA	TRBV5-1	NA	TRBJ2-3	TGCGCCAGCAGCTTGGGACCGACAGATACGCAGTATTTT	CASSLGPTDTQYF
many	TRBV2	NA	TRBJ1-1	TGTGCCAGCAGTGAAGCGAGGGTGAACACTGAAGCTTTCTTT	CASSEARVNTEAFF
many	TRBV7-9	NA	TRBJ2-5	TGTGCCAGCATGCTCGCTGTGACGGAGACCCAGTACTTC	CASMLAVTETQYF
NA	TRBV5-6	NA	TRBJ2-7	TGTGCCAGCAGCTTGTGGGGGGTGATCTACGAGCAGTACTTC	CASSLWGVIYEQYF
many	TRBV7-3	NA	TRBJ2-7	TGTGCCAGCAGCACGAAGAGCTCCTACGAGCAGTACTTC	CASSTKSSYEQYF
many	TRBV7-2	NA	TRBJ2-5	TGTGCCAGTATTCGGGGGTTGGGTGAGACCCAGTACTTC	CASIRGLGETQYF
many	TRBV27	NA	TRBJ2-5	TGTGCCAGCAGTTTAGTCTTTGCAGCCGAGACCCAGTACTTC	CASSLVFAAETQYF
many	TRBV5-6	NA	TRBJ1-5	TGTGCCAGCAGCTTGTTCGGGTTTGGGTATAGCAATCAGCCCCAGCATTTT	CASSLFGFGYSNQPQHF
NA	TRBV11-3	TRBD2	TRBJ2-2	TGTGCCAGCAGCTCGCCTAGCGGGAGAACCGGGGAGCTGTTTTTT	CASSSPSGRTGELFF
many	TRBV11-2	TRBD2	TRBJ2-5	TGTGCCAGCAGCTATCGACTAGCGGGAGGGTCCGTCAAATCCCAAGAGACCCAGTACTTC	CASSYRLAGGSVKSQETQYF